A single sample is the source of the 27 T cell receptor beta chains below, sequenced in a study of cytomegalovirus exposure and HLA in healthy donors. Both 60 Vbeta primers and 13 Jbeta primers went into the PCR. Generated by immunoSEQ multiplex PCR, the TCRdb table keeps only in-frame clones and is missing some. The sample consists of 95,000 to 150,000 clones, about four fifths of them appearing once. Input material: PBMCs. The receptors derive from a woman in her sixties in good health and CMV-seropositive.

The chain uses TRBV5-6 and TRBJ1-6; 7 nucleotides agree with TRBD1. Germline V lookup: CDR1 SGHDT, CDR2 YYEEEE. J was trimmed by 6 bases and V by 0 bases; bases with no gene match: 3. The CDR3 has 15 amino acids. The CDR3 DNA follows: TGTGCCAGCAGCTTGGAGGGGGCTGGTAATTCACCCCTCCACTTT. Its protein product is CASSLEGAGNSPLHF.

V and J are TRBV5-1 and TRBJ2-3; weak D call: TRBD2 (6 bases). The CDR3 covers 18 residues. Looked up from germline, CDR1 is SGHRS and CDR2 is YFSETQ. V was clipped by 0 bases and J by 0 bases, with 17 bases between them. CDR3 loop: CASSLGAGLTTSTDTQYF. The CDR3 nucleotides are TGCGCCAGCAGCTTGGGCGCAGGACTAACTACTAGCACAGATACGCAGTATTTT. The full variable domain, in which reference TRBV5-1 and TRBJ2-3 provide the parts outside the CDR3, is KAGVTQTPRYLIKTRGQQVTLSCSPISGHRSVSWYQQTPGQGLQFLFEYFSETQRNKGNFPGRFSGRQFSNSRSEMNVSTLELGDSALYLCASSLGAGLTTSTDTQYFGPGTRLTVL.

The chain uses TRBV7-2 and TRBJ2-3; 8 bases line up with TRBD2. Germline trimming cut 5 bases from V and 2 bases from J; bases unmatched to any gene: 6. Germline V CDR1 and CDR2: SGHTA, FQGNSA. The CDR3 contains 15 residues. The CDR3 coding sequence is TGTGCCAGCAGCGTCGGGGGGGGTGCCACAGATACGCAGTATTTT. This encodes CASSVGGGATDTQYF.

The gene calls are TRBV7-8 and TRBJ1-5, with 12 bases that match TRBD1. CDR1 is SGHVS, CDR2 FQNEAQ, per germline. V shed 4 bases, J shed 4 bases, and the junction held 5 bases outside the gene matches. This CDR3 is 16 amino acids long. For the CDR3, the DNA is TGTGCCAGCAGCTCCCGGGACAGGGGGCGGAATCAGCCCCAGCATTTT. It specifies CASSSRDRGRNQPQHF.

The chain uses TRBV7-2 and TRBJ1-2, with TRBD1 matching 7 bases. This CDR3 spans 14 amino acids. Losses at the gene ends were 5 bases for V and 4 bases for J; bases not matched to a gene: 7. CDR1 and CDR2 from the germline V gene are SGHTA and FQGNSA. This chain's CDR3 is CASSEQGQSYGYTF. The CDR3 DNA sequence: TGTGCCAGCAGCGAACAGGGGCAGTCCTATGGCTACACCTTC.

The gene calls are TRBV7-9 and TRBJ2-5; D might be TRBD1 (6 bases). This CDR3 is 16 amino acids long. V lost 3 bases and J lost 3, with 17 bases in between. Germline V CDR1 and CDR2: SEHNR, FQNEAQ (reference sequence). CDR3 sequence (DNA): TGTGCCAGCAGCTTCCAGGGGAGTCAGGGGAAAGAGACCCAGTACTTC. Translated: CASSFQGSQGKETQYF.

The chain employs TRBV6-1 and TRBJ2-5; possibly TRBD1 for D (5 bases). Per the germline V gene, CDR1 is MNHNS and CDR2 is SASEGT. The CDR3 has 13 residues. V was pared by 4 bases and J by 0 bases, with 6 bases between. CDR3 region: CASSVTDQETQYF. DNA of the CDR3: TGTGCCAGCAGTGTGACAGACCAAGAGACCCAGTACTTC.

V and J are TRBV7-8 and TRBJ2-1; D possibly corresponds to TRBD2 (6 bases). Per the germline V gene, CDR1 is SGHVS and CDR2 is FQNEAQ. Trimming took 1 base from V and 0 from J, leaving 10 bases between them. The CDR3 is 16 amino acids. The CDR3 sequence: CASSLGRGSSYNEQFF. Here the CDR3 DNA reads TGTGCCAGCAGCTTAGGGAGGGGAAGCTCCTACAATGAGCAGTTCTTC.

This clone was observed once. The CDR3 DNA sequence: TGTGCCAGCAGTTTAGATCTAGCAACAGATACGCAGTATTTT. Translation gives CASSLDLATDTQYF. The chain carries TRBV6-5 and TRBJ2-3, with a possible D match to TRBD2 (5 bases). V gave up 4 bases and J gave up 3 bases, with 11 bases separating them. This CDR3 contains 14 residues. Germline lookup yields CDR1 MNHEY and CDR2 SVGAGI.

This chain connects TRBV4-2 to TRBJ1-3; D uncertain. The V end lost 0 bases, the J end lost 1 base, and 16 bases lay between the germline ends. The CDR3 runs to 18 residues. Germline V gene lookup returns CDR1 LGHNA and CDR2 YNFKEQ. CDR3 protein: CASSQDPIPGASGNTIYF. CDR3 DNA sequence: TGTGCCAGCAGCCAAGATCCGATACCGGGTGCTTCTGGAAACACCATATATTTT.

The V gene is TRBV19, the J gene TRBJ2-2; TRBD1 aligns across 7 bases. The ends lost 5 bases at V and 4 bases at J; junction bases unmatched: 7. Germline V gene data show CDR1 as LNHDA and CDR2 as SQIVND (reference sequence). CDR3 length: 15 amino acids. In DNA, the CDR3 is TGTGCCAGTAGTCCCCCCGACAGGGTCACCGGGGAGCTGTTTTTT. Translation: CASSPPDRVTGELFF.

V gene TRBV27 combines with J gene TRBJ1-1; D is possibly TRBD1 (5 bases). The germline CDR1 and CDR2 sequences are MNHEY and SMNVEV (reference sequence). Trimming pared 6 bases from V and 0 bases from J, leaving 17 bases between. The CDR3 sequence is 16 residues long. The CDR3 loop reads CASSPGFGRLNTEAFF. In nucleotides, the CDR3 is TGTGCCAGCAGCCCAGGGTTTGGCAGATTGAACACTGAAGCTTTCTTT.

This sequence joins TRBV12-5 and TRBJ2-1, with 9 bases matching TRBD2. The CDR3 length is 15 residues. J was trimmed by 4 bases and V by 3 bases; bases with no gene match: 4. Germline V gene sequence: CDR1 LGHNT, CDR2 FRNRAP. DNA for the CDR3: TGTGCTAGTGGTTTCACTAGCGGGTGGTACAATGAGCAGTTCTTC. It is translated as CASGFTSGWYNEQFF.

There are a few counts of this clone. The chain's CDR3 is CASSTSGSIRYEQYF. CDR3 nucleotide sequence: TGTGCCAGCAGTACTAGCGGGAGCATTCGGTACGAGCAGTACTTC. This chain joins TRBV6-1 and TRBJ2-7, with 11 positions matching TRBD2. CDR1 is MNHNS and CDR2 is SASEGT in the germline V gene. This CDR3 is 15 amino acids long. With 5 bases clipped from V and 4 bases from J, the junction kept 7 bases outside the gene matches.

Regarding this clone: Its ends do not fully match the called genes, so a read error is possible. This same CDR3 is encoded by further DNA sequences in the sample. The chain employs TRBV5-1 and TRBJ1-4; 7 bases fit TRBD1. CDR1 is SGHRS, CDR2 YFSETQ, per germline. The CDR3 extends over 14 amino acids. The CDR3 region has the DNA TGCGCTAGCAGCTTGGGACAGACAAATGAAAAACTGTTTTTT. This gives the protein CASSLGQTNEKLFF.

A single count supports this clone. This chain links TRBV7-2 with TRBJ1-4, with D unresolved. Germline-derived CDR1 and CDR2 are SGHTA and FQGNSA. The germline V and J ends were trimmed by 5 bases and 0 bases, with 7 bases remaining between them. This CDR3 contains 14 residues. As DNA, the CDR3 is TGTGCCAGCAGCCCCAGTGCAACTAATGAAAAACTGTTTTTT. It codes for CASSPSATNEKLFF.

This clone has more than one count but fewer than ten. The chain uses TRBV5-1 and TRBJ2-1; 13 nucleotides align to TRBD2. Germline assignment: CDR1 SGHRS and CDR2 YFSETQ. V shed 0 bases, J shed 10 bases, and the junction held 10 bases outside the gene matches. This CDR3 contains 17 residues. CDR3 residues: CASSLEVGTSGNREQFF. In DNA form, the CDR3 reads TGCGCCAGCAGCTTGGAGGTAGGGACTAGCGGGAACCGGGAGCAGTTCTTC.

V is TRBV6-6 and J is TRBJ1-2; weak D call: TRBD1 (5 bases). Germline V CDR1 and CDR2: MNHNY, SVGAGI (reference sequence). This CDR3 is built from 11 residues. The V end lost 9 bases, the J end lost 7 bases, and 12 bases lay between the germline ends. The CDR3 spells CARPRASGYTF. The CDR3 nucleotides are TGTGCCAGACCCAGGGCCTCTGGCTACACCTTC.

This chain connects TRBV14 to TRBJ2-7; D may be TRBD2 (7 bases). The V end lost 1 base, the J end lost 0 bases, and 16 bases lay between the germline ends. This CDR3 contains 17 residues. The germline CDR1 and CDR2 sequences are SGHDN and FVKESK. The CDR3, as DNA: TGTGCCAGCAGCCAAGCCGGGGGGCGGTTTTTCTCCTACGAGCAGTACTTC. Translating gives CASSQAGGRFFSYEQYF.

The chain is built from TRBV6-1 and TRBJ2-4, with unresolved D. Trimming took 7 bases from V and 5 from J, leaving 9 bases between them. This CDR3 spans 12 amino acids. Looked up from germline, CDR1 is MNHNS and CDR2 is SASEGT. Written as DNA, the CDR3 is TGTGCCAGCACCGGCAGCGAAAACATTCAGTACTTC. It is translated as CASTGSENIQYF.

The chain has TRBV28 and TRBJ1-3, with D tentatively TRBD1 (6 bases). Germline CDR1 MDHEN, CDR2 SYDVKM. The CDR3 runs to 14 residues. The V end lost 7 bases, the J end lost 3 bases, and 13 bases lay between the germline ends. The CDR3 DNA reads as TGTGCCAGCACCACAGAGGGGGATGGAAACACCATATATTTT. Translating gives CASTTEGDGNTIYF.

CDR3 region: CASSLAAGGTQNQPQHF. The CDR3 DNA reads as TGTGCCAGCAGCTTAGCGGCAGGTGGGACACAGAATCAGCCCCAGCATTTT. The chain is built from TRBV7-9 and TRBJ1-5; TRBD1 might be the D (6 bases). The CDR3 runs to 17 residues. Germline CDR1 is SEHNR and CDR2 is FQNEAQ (reference sequence). Trimming pared 0 bases from V and 4 bases from J, leaving 16 bases between. Combining the CDR3 with reference TRBV7-9 and TRBJ1-5 gives the whole variable domain DTGVSQNPRHKITKRGQNVTFRCDPISEHNRLYWYRQTLGQGPEFLTYFQNEAQLEKSRLLSDRFSAERPKGSFSTLEIQRTEQGDSAMYLCASSLAAGGTQNQPQHFGDGTRLSIL.

V gene TRBV9 combines with J gene TRBJ1-6; no reliable D call. V was shortened by 0 bases and J by 7 bases, with 11 bases between the two germline ends. The CDR3 is 15 residues long. Germline V gene data show CDR1 as SGDLS and CDR2 as YYNGEE. Here the CDR3 reads CASSVGGVGNSPLHF. In nucleotides, the CDR3 is TGTGCCAGCAGCGTAGGCGGGGTGGGCAATTCACCCCTCCACTTT. The whole variable domain, remainder taken from reference TRBV9 and TRBJ1-6, is DSGVTQTPKHLITATGQRVTLRCSPRSGDLSVYWYQQSLDQGLQFLIQYYNGEERAKGNILERFSAQQFPDLHSELNLSSLELGDSALYFCASSVGGVGNSPLHFGNGTRLTVT.

This chain connects TRBV7-3 to TRBJ1-3; D unresolved. Deletions cut 5 bases from V and 1 base from J, with 24 bases between. CDR3 length equals 19 residues. Germline CDR1 and CDR2: SGHTA and FQGTGA. In DNA, the CDR3 is TGTGCCAGCAGCCTAGTCCCGGGAACCAACATCTTTTCTGGAAACACCATATATTTT. This sequence encodes CASSLVPGTNIFSGNTIYF.

The J gene is TRBJ2-5, the V gene TRBV30; D is perhaps TRBD2 (5 bases). Per germline, CDR1 GTSNPN and CDR2 SVGIG (reference sequence). The germline V and J ends were trimmed by 1 base and 10 bases, with 10 bases remaining between them. The CDR3 runs 11 residues. This CDR3 reads CAWSEERDQYF. DNA for the CDR3: TGTGCCTGGAGTGAGGAGAGGGACCAGTACTTC.

The V and J genes are TRBV9 and TRBJ2-1; 8 positions match TRBD2. The length of the CDR3 is 17 residues. J was trimmed by 8 bases and V by 3 bases; bases with no gene match: 16. Germline V gives CDR1 SGDLS, CDR2 YYNGEE. Written as DNA, the CDR3 is TGTGCCAGCAGCGCTTTAATAGCGGGGTCCACGAACCATGAGCAGTTCTTC. Translated: CASSALIAGSTNHEQFF.

This chain links TRBV27 with TRBJ2-3, with 7 bases matching TRBD1. Germline V CDR1 and CDR2: MNHEY, SMNVEV (reference sequence). This CDR3 contains 13 residues. After removal of 6 bases from V and 5 bases from J, the junction contained 5 bases not matched to a gene. The chain's CDR3 is CASRRQGGDTQYF. CDR3 coding DNA: TGTGCCAGCAGGAGACAGGGTGGAGATACGCAGTATTTT.